The 14 T cell receptor beta chains below all came from one sample that was sequenced in a study of T cell responses to AZD1222 COVID-19 vaccine. This table comes from immunoSEQ multiplex PCR, and its TCRdb copy is limited to in-frame clones, with some not included. The specimen's table records under 150,000 clones. The sample consisted of peripheral blood. These receptors all come from an adult in good health.

The J gene is TRBJ1-3, the V gene TRBV27, with 11 bases aligning to TRBD1. The CDR3 is 19 residues long. V lost 6 bases to trimming and J lost 5 bases; unmatched junction nucleotides: 18. Germline V gives CDR1 MNHEY, CDR2 SMNVEV (reference sequence). CDR3 coding DNA: TGTGCCAGCAGCCCAACCACCTCAGGACAGGGGGCGTATAGAAACACCATATATTTT. Translation: CASSPTTSGQGAYRNTIYF.

This sequence joins TRBV19 and TRBJ2-3, with D perhaps matching TRBD2 (6 bases). Deletions cut 6 bases from V and 5 bases from J, with 6 bases between. The CDR3 spans 11 residues. Germline values: CDR1 LNHDA, CDR2 SQIVND (reference sequence). CDR3 protein: CASRRGDTQYF. Written as DNA, the CDR3 is TGTGCCAGTAGGCGGGGAGATACGCAGTATTTT.

The gene calls are TRBV14 and TRBJ1-1; 7 bases agree with TRBD1. V shed 3 bases and J 1 base; nucleotides not matched to a gene: 2. The CDR3 consists of 14 residues. Germline CDR1 and CDR2: SGHDN and FVKESK. As DNA, the CDR3 is TGTGCCAGCAGCCAGGGACAGACGAACACTGAAGCTTTCTTT. It codes for CASSQGQTNTEAFF.

The J gene is TRBJ1-6, the V gene TRBV7-2; D gene unclear. Between the trimmed V and J ends, which lost 5 bases and 0 bases, there was a span of 11 bases. The CDR3 consists of 16 residues. Germline loops: CDR1 SGHTA, CDR2 FQGNSA. Here the CDR3 DNA reads TGTGCCAGCAGCCCCCAGGAGGCCTCCTATAATTCACCCCTCCACTTT. This gives the protein CASSPQEASYNSPLHF.

The chain uses TRBV25-1 and TRBJ1-2, with TRBD1 matching over 12 bases. The ends lost 4 bases at V and 3 bases at J; junction bases unmatched: 3. The CDR3 has 15 amino acids. From germline, CDR1 is MGHDK and CDR2 SYGVNS. The CDR3 loop reads CASSAGQGAYYGYTF. The CDR3 nucleotides are TGTGCCAGCAGTGCGGGACAGGGGGCTTACTATGGCTACACCTTC.

CDR3 sequence: CASSKSGGPNTGELFF. CDR3 nucleotide sequence: TGTGCCAGCAGTAAGAGCGGGGGGCCGAACACCGGGGAGCTGTTTTTT. The genes are TRBV11-2 and TRBJ2-2; 9 nucleotides line up with TRBD2. The trim removed 6 bases at V and 0 bases at J, leaving 5 bases unmatched. CDR1 is SGHAT and CDR2 is FQNNGV in the germline V gene. The CDR3 sequence is 16 residues long. The entire variable domain, with the rest obtained from reference TRBV11-2 and TRBJ2-2, is as follows: EAGVAQSPRYKIIEKRQSVAFWCNPISGHATLYWYQQILGQGPKLLIQFQNNGVVDDSQLPKDRFSAERLKGVDSTLKIQPAKLEDSAVYLCASSKSGGPNTGELFFGEGSRLTVL.

The CDR3 sequence is CASSLNQETQYF. The CDR3 DNA follows: TGTGCCAGCAGCCTAAACCAAGAGACCCAGTACTTC. V and J are TRBV7-9 and TRBJ2-5; D is undetermined. CDR3 size: 12 residues. Germline-derived CDR1 and CDR2 are SEHNR and FQNEAQ (reference sequence). Trimming removed 5 bases from V and 0 bases from J, with 4 bases in between.

The DNA for the CDR3 is TGTGCCAGCCTGGGGACGGGAAGGAGATATGGCTACACCTTC. Residues: CASLGTGRRYGYTF. The V and J genes are TRBV7-8 and TRBJ1-2; D perhaps matches TRBD1 (5 bases). V shed 8 bases and J shed 5 bases, with 18 bases lying between them. Germline V gene lookup returns CDR1 SGHVS and CDR2 FQNEAQ. The CDR3 spans 14 residues. The entire variable domain, with the rest obtained from reference TRBV7-8 and TRBJ1-2, is as follows: GAGVSQSPRYKVAKRGQDVALRCDPISGHVSLFWYQQALGQGPEFLTYFQNEAQLDKSGLPSDRFFAERPEGSVSTLKIQRTQQEDSAVYLCASLGTGRRYGYTFGSGTRLTVV.

The gene calls are TRBV7-3 and TRBJ2-3, with 11 positions matching TRBD2. J gave up 2 bases and V 5 bases, and 3 bases lay outside the gene matches. The CDR3 is 15 amino acids. The germline V gene has CDR1 SGHTA and CDR2 FQGTGA. The CDR3 reads CASSLAGGITDTQYF. The CDR3 DNA reads as TGTGCCAGCAGCCTAGCGGGGGGTATCACAGATACGCAGTATTTT.

The chain carries TRBV5-6 and TRBJ2-5, with no clear D. The CDR3 is made up of 11 amino acids. The germline gives CDR1 SGHDT, CDR2 YYEEEE. Between the trimmed V and J ends, which lost 8 bases and 1 base, there was a span of 6 bases. The CDR3 sequence is CASGPQETQYF. The CDR3 nucleotides are TGTGCCAGTGGTCCCCAAGAGACCCAGTACTTC.

The chain recombines TRBV6-5 with TRBJ1-4; D unclear. V lost 0 bases, J lost 5 bases, and 13 bases lay in between. CDR3 size: 16 residues. The germline V gene encodes CDR1 MNHEY and CDR2 SVGAGI. CDR3 loop: CASSYSWALANEKLFF. Written as DNA, the CDR3 is TGTGCCAGCAGTTACTCCTGGGCTCTGGCGAATGAAAAACTGTTTTTT.

V and J are TRBV5-1 and TRBJ2-5, with TRBD2 matching over 8 bases. CDR1 is SGHRS and CDR2 is YFSETQ in the germline V gene. The CDR3 consists of 13 residues. With V trimmed by 4 bases and J by 5 bases, 4 bases remained unmatched. The CDR3 DNA reads as TGCGCCAGCAGCCCGGGGGGGCAGGAGACCCAGTACTTC. Translating gives CASSPGGQETQYF.

The V gene is TRBV6-1, the J gene TRBJ1-4; D gene uncertain. The CDR3 length is 19 residues. The V gene lost 1 base and the J gene lost 0 bases, with 18 bases spanning the gap. The germline CDR1 and CDR2 sequences are MNHNS and SASEGT. The CDR3 loop reads CASSEVANLGGATNEKLFF. The CDR3 DNA is TGTGCCAGCAGTGAAGTGGCCAACCTGGGAGGTGCAACTAATGAAAAACTGTTTTTT.

V gene TRBV19 combines with J gene TRBJ2-7; 11 bases line up with TRBD1. This CDR3 region has 13 residues. Germline lookup yields CDR1 LNHDA and CDR2 SQIVND (reference sequence). Losses at the gene ends were 9 bases for V and 3 bases for J; bases not matched to a gene: 4. Here the CDR3 reads CASSGTGGYEQYF. Here the CDR3 DNA reads TGTGCCAGCTCCGGGACAGGGGGCTACGAGCAGTACTTC.